This T cell receptor (beta chain) was sequenced for a study of T cells in Graves' hyperthyroidism and ophthalmopathy. V was trimmed by 3 bases and J by 0 bases, leaving 6 bases between them. Germline V lookup: CDR1 KGHSH, CDR2 LQKENI. The CDR3 is made up of 14 amino acids. At least ten counts were recorded for this clonotype. The antigen is undetermined. Researchers amplified the TCR beta CDR3 regions from RNA transcripts. With the HTBI primer set, the TCR CDR3 went through a first round of RT-PCR. TCRdb recomputed calls from the multiplex PCR reads with MiXCR, one row per CDR3 protein. This sample has 360,000 or so distinct CDR3 sequences, with 15% to 20% found just once. The study excluded patients with uncontrolled infection, other autoimmune disease, pregnancy or lactation. Every diagnosis used clinical symptoms, serum thyroxine and TRAb, thyroid ultrasound and orbital computed tomography. Points from the study as a whole: In the blood, most expanded thyroid clonotypes above 0.001 appeared as well. Ophthalmopathy and stable hyperthyroidism were separated by a 13 V-J model.

Sequenced: blood. This sequence joins TRBV18 and TRBJ1-3; no definite D call. The sequence was obtained from a woman under 30 with Graves' hyperthyroidism. CDR3 DNA: TGTGCCAGCTCACCCGGGAACTCTGGAAACACCATATATTTT. Translated: CASSPGNSGNTIYF.